These T cell receptor beta chains were read from a single sample in a study of blood T cell repertoires in COVID-19. Clones were read by immunoSEQ multiplex PCR, and TCRdb kept only the in-frame ones, dropping some. The sample contains approximately 490,000 clones, 75% to 90% of which appear only once. The source material was PBMCs or T cells enriched from blood (not recorded which). These receptors originate from a woman aged 55-69 years who had recovered from COVID-19. CDR3s include the opening cysteine and the closing phenylalanine or tryptophan.

v_call cdr3_aa
TRBV5-1 CASSAAAGVEETQYF
TRBV5-1 CASSYTAGEDTQYF
TRBV27 CASSLPSETQYF
TRBV9 CASSTPSGGIQYF
TRBV29-1 CSVLKGGGEQFF
TRBV10-3 CAISAQQGGKAKNIQYF
TRBV3-1/TRBV3-2 CASQALSYEQYF
TRBV18 CASSPPPAAGHNEQFF
TRBV6-2/TRBV6-3 CASSYWTDGGGYTF
TRBV5-1 CASSRDRNNPGYNEQFF
TRBV18 CASSPVTGSHEQFF
TRBV27 CASSFGTVMNTEAFF
TRBV2 CASRATLTGANTEAFF
TRBV5-5 CASSLETTPSGYNSPLHF
TRBV18 CASSPGIQETQYF
TRBV5-1 CASSTTGESNQPQHF
TRBV5-6 CASSSGQVWTEAFF
TRBV6-4 CASSDSRSEQFF
TRBV19 CASASDRGNTQYF
TRBV3-1/TRBV3-2 CASSQGGARNQPQHF
TRBV7-2 CASSINSASGGPDTQYF
TRBV12-3/TRBV12-4 CASRRDRFEKLFF
TRBV10-3 CATGTGQETQYF
TRBV6-5 CASSSSGGPQFF
TRBV27 CASSPARLYGYTF
TRBV6-5 CASRPRTVGTGELFF
TRBV28 CASSLNRGGGTEAFF
TRBV28 CASSIGGAYGYTF
TRBV24-1 CATTRDCSNQPQHF
TRBV5-8 CASSKGGGMGNQPQHF
TRBV5-4 CASSLRVAGSTDIQYF
TRBV5-6 CASNGQGEEKLFF
TRBV27 CASRDSSGNTIYF
TRBV6-5 CASSYRGASDTQYF